This TCR beta chain was recorded in a study of shared clonotypes between healthy human individuals. At the level of the study: The composition of the donors was two women and a few men aged 18 to 49. Findings and limits, study-wide: Only a few donors were included, so the genetic and exposure-history diversity represented was limited.

The CDR3 is 15 residues long. Germline CDR1 reads SEHNR; CDR2 reads FQNEAQ (reference sequence). Trimming cost V 5 bases and J 2 bases, with 15 bases left between them. Using immunoSEQ multiplex PCR, the repertoire was profiled, and TCRdb retains in-frame clones only, with some absent. Of approximately 1,000,000 clones listed, 60% to 80% are singletons. A note on this clone: Its antigen is unidentified.

Splitting the CD4+ cells yielded a CD45RA+ naive subset and a CD45RA-negative memory subset. The sequence derives from a man aged 18 to 35 in good health. Some clones in this sample may be carry-over from other donors' samples. Input material: memory CD4+ T cells from PBMCs. Subset specified: CD45RA-negative fraction. The rearrangement uses TRBV7-9 and TRBJ2-5; D not certain. The CDR3 bases are TGTGCCAGCAGCCCCCAAGGATTCCGTCAAGAGACCCAGTACTTC. Protein product: CASSPQGFRQETQYF.